The rows below give T cell receptor beta chains drawn from one sample of a study of CD8+CD57+ T cells in acquired aplastic anemia. TCRdb re-called the reads with MiXCR, one entry per CDR3 protein. This sample yields hundreds of thousands of distinct CDR3 sequences, of which about a third are seen a single time; about 0.8% belongs to the top ten. Input material: sorted CD4+, CD8+, or CD8+CD57+ T cells (not recorded which) from PBMCs. These receptors were collected from a human donor with aplastic anemia. Both conserved end residues are part of each CDR3. The D gene is left open where the match is weak. Expanded clones are given a class, and other clones once, few, many or no size at all.

TRBV30	TRBJ1-5	few	NA	TGTGCCTGGAGGCCGGAGACGGGACGTAGCAATCAGCCCCAGCATTTT	CAWRPETGRSNQPQHF
TRBV20-1	TRBJ2-1	few	TRBD2	TGCAGTGCTAACCTGGGACTACCTAAATACAATGAGCAGTTCTTC	CSANLGLPKYNEQFF
TRBV20-1	TRBJ2-6	few	NA	TGCAGTGCTACTCTCAAAGGGGCTGGGGCCAACGTCCTGACTTTC	CSATLKGAGANVLTF
TRBV5-1	TRBJ2-1	NA	TRBD1	TGCGCCAGCAGCTTGGCGGGACAGGGGTACAATGAGCAGTTCTTC	CASSLAGQGYNEQFF
TRBV6-5	TRBJ1-5	few	TRBD1	TGTGCCAGCAGATGGGACAGCTACAATCAGCCCCAGCATTTT	CASRWDSYNQPQHF
TRBV12-3/TRBV12-4	TRBJ1-5	NA	TRBD1	TGTGCCAGCAGTTCCGGGACAGGGGGCCATCAGCCCCAGCATTTT	CASSSGTGGHQPQHF
TRBV20-1	TRBJ1-6	few	TRBD1	TGCAGTGCTAGGGGACAGGGGGCTGGATCACCCCTCCACTTT	CSARGQGAGSPLHF
TRBV7-3	TRBJ2-5	NA	TRBD2	TGTGCCAGCAGTCCCGGGGGGGGCCAAGAGACCCAGTACTTC	CASSPGGGQETQYF
TRBV12-3/TRBV12-4	TRBJ1-1	NA	NA	TGTGCCAGCAGTTTGGAGGGGTGGGGGGCTCTCTTT	CASSLEGWGALF
TRBV6-4	TRBJ1-2	many	NA	TGTGCCAGCAGTGACCCGCCGGGATGGGGCTACACCTTC	CASSDPPGWGYTF
TRBV6-1	TRBJ2-5	NA	NA	TGTGCCAGCAGTCCTCGCGCGTACCAAGAGACCCAGTACTTC	CASSPRAYQETQYF
TRBV21-1	TRBJ1-5	once	NA	TGTGCCAGCAGTTCGCTAGGGCCAGGGGTTCTCGTCAATAGCAATCAGCCCCAGCATTTT	CASSSLGPGVLVNSNQPQHF
TRBV19	TRBJ1-1	many	TRBD1	TGTGCCAGTAGTTTCGAGGACAGGGGGGCTGAAGCTTTCTTT	CASSFEDRGAEAFF
TRBV7-2	TRBJ2-1	NA	TRBD2	TGTGCCAGCAGCACGGGACTAGCGGGGGGTGAGCAGTTCTTC	CASSTGLAGGEQFF
TRBV4-3	TRBJ2-7	few	NA	TGCGCCAGCAGCCAAGAGGCCGGATGGGGCGAGCAGTACTTC	CASSQEAGWGEQYF
TRBV7-3	TRBJ1-5	few	NA	TGTGCCAGCAGCTTAAGTGGACATGGAAGTCAGCCCCAGCATTTT	CASSLSGHGSQPQHF
TRBV12-3/TRBV12-4	TRBJ1-2	many	NA	TGTGCCAGCAGTTTAGACCCCTCGGAGCGATCTGGCTACACCTTC	CASSLDPSERSGYTF
TRBV2	TRBJ2-1	NA	TRBD2	TGTGCCAGCGTTCCGGGACTAGCGTTCGGTGAGCAGTTCTTC	CASVPGLAFGEQFF
TRBV11-3	TRBJ2-7	NA	TRBD2	TGTGCCAGCAGCCCTAGTGGAGCGGGGGGGTTCCTACCCTACGAGCAGTACTTC	CASSPSGAGGFLPYEQYF
TRBV30	TRBJ1-2	NA	NA	TGTGCCTGGAATTTGGATATGAGGGGCTACACCTTC	CAWNLDMRGYTF